This TCR beta chain originates from a study of T cell responses to AZD1222 COVID-19 vaccine. This CDR3 is 14 amino acids long. V shed 6 bases and J 8 bases; nucleotides not matched to a gene: 9. Germline CDR1 MNHEY, CDR2 SVGAGI. Remarks on this clone: As yet, its antigen is unknown.

Whole-study findings and limits: With two AZD1222 doses given, Spike-specific TCR breadth and depth both rose.

Produced via immunoSEQ multiplex PCR; TCRdb's table is partial and in-frame only. This table holds about 110,000 clones, roughly 90% found once. This specimen consisted of peripheral blood, obtained on day 0 of AZD1222 vaccination. V is TRBV6-5 and J is TRBJ1-4, with 7 bases aligning to TRBD1. The sequence derives from an adult in good health. The CDR3 protein is CASSNRGKSEKLFF. In DNA form, the CDR3 reads TGTGCCAGCAGCAACAGGGGAAAGTCAGAAAAACTGTTTTTT.